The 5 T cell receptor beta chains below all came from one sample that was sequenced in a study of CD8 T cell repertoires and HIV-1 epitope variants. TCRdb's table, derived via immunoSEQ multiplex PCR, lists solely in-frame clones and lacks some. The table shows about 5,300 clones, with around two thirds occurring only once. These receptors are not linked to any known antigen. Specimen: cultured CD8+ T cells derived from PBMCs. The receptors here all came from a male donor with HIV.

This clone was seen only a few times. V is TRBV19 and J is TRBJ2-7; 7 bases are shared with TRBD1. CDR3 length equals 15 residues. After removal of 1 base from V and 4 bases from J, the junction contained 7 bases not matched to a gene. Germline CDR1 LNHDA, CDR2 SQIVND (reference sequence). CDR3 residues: CASSIAQGLVYEQYF. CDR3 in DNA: TGTGCCAGTAGTATAGCACAGGGGTTGGTTTACGAGCAGTACTTC.

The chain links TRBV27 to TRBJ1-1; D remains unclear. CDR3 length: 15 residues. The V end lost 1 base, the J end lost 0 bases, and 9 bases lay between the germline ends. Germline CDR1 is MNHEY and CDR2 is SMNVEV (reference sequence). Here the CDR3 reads CASSLWGGVNTEAFF. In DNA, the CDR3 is TGTGCCAGCAGTTTATGGGGTGGGGTGAACACTGAAGCTTTCTTT.

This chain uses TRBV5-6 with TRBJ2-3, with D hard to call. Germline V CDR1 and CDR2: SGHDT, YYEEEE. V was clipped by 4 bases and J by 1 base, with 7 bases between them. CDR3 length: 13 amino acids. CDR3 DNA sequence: TGTGCCAGCAGCCAAAGGGGCACAGATACGCAGTATTTT. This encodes CASSQRGTDTQYF.

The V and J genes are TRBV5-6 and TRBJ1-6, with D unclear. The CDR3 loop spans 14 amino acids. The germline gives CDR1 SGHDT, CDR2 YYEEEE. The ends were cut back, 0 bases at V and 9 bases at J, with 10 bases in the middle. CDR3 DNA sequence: TGTGCCAGCAGCTTGGCCGAAATGGGTTCACCCCTCCACTTT. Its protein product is CASSLAEMGSPLHF.

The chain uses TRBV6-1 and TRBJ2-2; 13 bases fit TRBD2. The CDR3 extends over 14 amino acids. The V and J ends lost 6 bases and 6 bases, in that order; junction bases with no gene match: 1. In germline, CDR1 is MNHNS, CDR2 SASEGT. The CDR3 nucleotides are TGTGCCAGCAGCGGACTAGCGGGAGCCGGGGAGCTGTTTTTT. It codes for CASSGLAGAGELFF.